Described below is a single T cell receptor beta chain sequence and its context. The V end was cut by 2 bases, the J end by 1 base, with 5 bases between. Germline V gene sequence: CDR1 SEHNR, CDR2 FQNEAQ (reference sequence). CDR3 length: 13 residues. Source study methods: Estimation of nucleated cell counts was performed using reference gene primer amplification. Some clones are missing from TCRdb's copy, which holds only in-frame ones; the method was immunoSEQ multiplex PCR. The DNA was the basis for D and trimming; V, J and clone size are from that table. The profile shows around 700,000 clones, over 80% of them singletons. This sample is part of a study of blood T cell repertoires in COVID-19. About the research overall: Samples of COVID-19 (acute and convalescent) were obtained from the United States, Italy and Spain. PBMCs, B-cell-depleted T cells, or T cells were the source of the cDNA or gDNA that made up the material.

The chain carries TRBV7-9 and TRBJ1-2, with D uncertain. Sequencing used peripheral blood. The TCR originated in a young woman with acute or convalescent COVID-19. CDR3 region: CASSLRDNYGYTF. As DNA, the CDR3 is TGTGCCAGCAGCTTACGGGATAACTATGGCTACACCTTC.